The clone carrying this TCR beta chain was recorded once. Its antigen is currently unknown. The CDR3 loop spans 16 amino acids. Looked up from germline, CDR1 is SGHNT and CDR2 is YYREEE (reference sequence). Trimming removed 1 base from V and 6 bases from J, with 17 bases in between. This sample was taken from a study of T cell responses to AZD1222 COVID-19 vaccine. Study-level findings and limits: Baseline testing showed seropositivity in only six AZD1222 recipients. Donors were largely white British and mainly female; clonal diversity was possibly underestimated.

Produced via immunoSEQ multiplex PCR; TCRdb's table is partial and in-frame only. The repertoire consists of around 170,000 clones, with about 93% occurring once and the leading ten covering around 1.9%. The chain joins TRBV5-4 to TRBJ2-1; the D gene is possibly TRBD1 (7 bases). This TCR was sampled from an adult who received the AZD1222 COVID-19 vaccine. The sequencing used peripheral blood, collected 28 days after the second AZD1222 dose. CDR3 sequence reads: CASSLPIGRGANEQFF. The CDR3 DNA is TGTGCCAGCAGCTTGCCGATCGGCAGGGGGGCCAATGAGCAGTTCTTC.